This T cell receptor beta chain was sequenced for a study of T cells expressing NK-cell markers (dated by TCRdb to 2018 to 2020). Regarding the complete study: TCR beta-chain repertoires were profiled in sorted CD3+CD56+NKG2C+, CD3+CD56+NKG2C- and CD3+CD56-NKG2C+ T-cell subsets from several donors. Seven of the eight sequenced donors were HCMV-seropositive and one was HCMV-seronegative. All eight donors whose samples were sequenced were randomly selected healthy volunteers, three of them men and five women. Illumina HiSeq 2000/2500, MiSeq or NextSeq was used to sequence libraries as 2 x 150 bp reads. Paper-wide results and their limitations: Those dominant clonotypes were again the most abundant among CD3+CD56-NKG2C+ cells in a handful of donors, at about 28.3-65%. It remained unclear whether the expanded NKG2C-expressing T cell clones were specific for HCMV antigens. In six or seven donors, the dominant CD3+CD56+NKG2C+ clonotypes ranked among the top 10 CD8+ clonotypes, making up about 1.0-8% of CD8+ T cells.

Remarks on this clonotype: Its antigen has not been determined.

The CDR3 has 16 amino acids, counting the end cysteine and phenylalanine. There is no recorded DNA. Reading the germline V gene (reference sequence) gives CDR1 GTSNPN and CDR2 SVGIG. Sequencing used an Illumina HiSeq 2000. 5'RACE template switching, by which a universal primer site and unique molecular identifiers were added, was used to make TCR beta cDNA libraries. Priming for cDNA synthesis came from the TCR beta constant segment, and two successive PCR amplification steps followed. The paper's data handling went like this. MIGEC was used to demultiplex reads and group reads by UMI, and MiTCR was used to assemble and quantify clonotypes. To exclude erroneous sequences, only TCR cDNA sequences supported by at least two reads were retained. Downstream repertoire analysis used the tcR package, and clonotypes were matched across fractions by CDR3 nucleotide sequence plus V segment. VDJmatch was used to annotate antigen specificity against VDJdb, with one amino acid substitution in CDR3 permitted. Reprocessed by TCRdb, the reads give a single entry per CDR3 protein sequence, without DNA. V and J calls and clone size were set by TCRdb, not the authors. In this sample's table one finds 130,000 to 150,000 distinct CDR3 sequences. The top ten constitute roughly 12% of the sample.

A commercial ELISA kit detecting HCMV-specific IgG in serum was used to determine HCMV serostatus. Ficoll density gradient centrifugation was used to isolate peripheral blood mononuclear cells from blood. What was sequenced was blood T cells: a sorted CD56 or NKG2C T cell subset, CD4+ or CD8+ T cells, or bulk PBMC T cells (not recorded which). The rearrangement joined TRBV30 to TRBJ2-5; TCRdb designates TRBD2, a call that cannot be tested without DNA. The source of this sequence is a man aged 18 to 35 in good health. Donor details come from another sample of the same person, matched by shared clones. The CDR3 in this case is CAWSTGLAGPFETQYF.